The next 10 T cell receptor gamma chains were all read from a single sample in a study of intestinal T cells in coeliac disease. Ten formalin-fixed paraffin-embedded scrolls, each 5 µm thick, supplied each case's genomic DNA. The TRG library came from roughly 200 ng of biopsy DNA amplified with LymphoTrack primers. TCRdb reran clone calling via CATT on the multiplex PCR reads. The data show hundreds of gamma-chain clones, 50% to 55% seen once. Sequencing was done on a sample of a duodenal biopsy. These receptors came from a human donor with celiac disease.

The rearrangement uses TRGV9 and TRGJ1 or TRGJ2. The CDR3 runs to 10 residues. Germline loops: CDR1 GITISATS, CDR2 ISYDGTV (reference sequence). The DNA for the CDR3 is TGTGCTTGTGGTCCCTGGGGGAAACTCTTT. Translated, it gives CACGPWGKLF.

As regards this clone: The sample holds other DNA sequences that translate to the same CDR3. The CDR3 is CTHLGGECSDWIKTF. Written as DNA, the CDR3 is TGTACTCACCTGGGTGGTGAGTGTAGTGATTGGATCAAGACGTTT. V and J are TRGV2 and TRGJP2. CDR1 EGSNGY and CDR2 YDSYNSKV come from the germline V gene. The CDR3 contains 15 residues.

Only a few counts were recorded for this clone. It is unclear where the CDR3 begins or ends on the DNA, so no DNA is shown, and the CDR3 is as TCRdb lists it. The chain is built from TRGV10 and TRGJP1. TRGV10 is given ORF status, its function remaining uncertain. Both ends counted, the CDR3 spans 14 residues. The CDR3 here is CAGVGLYDCWFKIF.

In DNA form, the CDR3 reads TGTGCACCTGGGACCGCTCGGGGACCGTTGGGTGGTTGGTTCAAGATATTT. Translation gives CAPGTARGPLGGWFKIF. The chain uses TRGV3 and TRGJP1. The CDR3 has 17 amino acids. CDR1 is VTNTFY and CDR2 is YDVSTARD in the germline V gene (reference sequence).

The chain is built from TRGV10 and TRGJ1 or TRGJ2. TRGV10 belongs to the ORF category, with a function that is uncertain. The CDR3 length is 12 residues. The J segment lost 3 bases and the V segment lost 13 bases, leaving 10 bases of the junction unmatched. In DNA form, the CDR3 reads TGTGCTGGCGTGGTTGGTTATTATAAGAAACTCTTT. Translated, it gives CAGVVGYYKKLF.

The V and J genes are TRGV9 and TRGJ1 or TRGJ2. Trimming at V came to 7 bases and at J to 12 bases, leaving 9 bases not matched to a gene. This CDR3 spans 10 amino acids. Germline V gene data show CDR1 as GITISATS and CDR2 as ISYDGTV (reference sequence). The CDR3 DNA reads TGTGCCTTGTGTCCCTGGGGGAAACTCTTT. Encoded protein: CALCPWGKLF.

This chain links TRGV5P with TRGJ1 or TRGJ2. TRGV5P is a recognized pseudogene. CDR3 length: 14 amino acids. CDR3 loop: CATLPAGPYYKKLF. In DNA, the CDR3 is TGTGCCACCCTCCCGGCTGGACCCTATTATAAGAAACTCTTT.

The chain has TRGV8 and TRGJ1 or TRGJ2. V lost 1 base and J lost 6; bases outside the gene matches: 3. From germline, CDR1 is VENAVY and CDR2 YDSYNSRV. The CDR3 spans 12 residues. The CDR3 coding sequence is TGTGCCACCTGGGATAGCGGTTATAAGAAACTCTTT. It yields the protein CATWDSGYKKLF.

The chain links TRGV2 to TRGJP2. The CDR3 is 14 residues long. In germline, CDR1 is EGSNGY, CDR2 YDSYNSKV. The CDR3: CAPGTDSSDWIKTF. DNA for the CDR3: TGTGCACCTGGGACGGATAGTAGTGATTGGATCAAGACGTTT.

V is TRGV10 and J is TRGJP1. TRGV10 is an ORF for which the function is uncertain. The CDR3 loop spans 15 amino acids. The ends lost 10 bases at V and 0 bases at J; junction bases unmatched: 9. The CDR3 sequence is CAALVDNTTGWFKIF. The CDR3 DNA reads TGTGCTGCGTTGGTCGACAATACCACTGGTTGGTTCAAGATATTT.